These 25 T cell receptor beta chains came from one sample sequenced in a study of cytomegalovirus exposure and HLA in healthy donors. Both 60 Vbeta primers and 13 Jbeta primers went into the PCR. Profiled with immunoSEQ multiplex PCR; TCRdb holds only in-frame clones, not every one. The data show about 150,000 clones, approximately 9% seen once. The source material was PBMCs. Source of these receptors: a male donor in good health and CMV-seronegative.

The chain uses TRBV7-2 and TRBJ2-1; D is uncertain. The V and J ends lost 4 bases and 7 bases respectively, with 14 bases between them. From germline, CDR1 is SGHTA and CDR2 FQGNSA. CDR3 length: 14 residues. As DNA, the CDR3 is TGTGCCAGCAGCTCTGGTTCTTACTCGAATGAGCAGTTCTTC. It translates to CASSSGSYSNEQFF.

This clone turned up a few times. The chain is built from TRBV4-2 and TRBJ2-7; D may be TRBD2 (6 bases). There are 15 residues in the CDR3. The germline V and J ends were trimmed by 0 bases and 2 bases, with 11 bases remaining between them. Germline values: CDR1 LGHNA, CDR2 YNFKEQ. The CDR3 DNA reads TGTGCCAGCAGCCAAGATTGGGGGAGGACCTACGAGCAGTACTTC. The encoded protein is CASSQDWGRTYEQYF.

V usage is TRBV4-3 and J usage is TRBJ2-2; perhaps TRBD1 as D (5 bases). Trimming shortened V by 0 bases and J by 7 bases, and 18 bases separated the two germline ends. Germline values: CDR1 LGHNA, CDR2 YSLEER. The CDR3 extends over 17 amino acids. The CDR3 loop reads CASSQDSAGSLDGELFF. In DNA, the CDR3 is TGCGCCAGCAGCCAAGATTCGGCAGGGTCTCTCGACGGGGAGCTGTTTTTT.

This clone was observed a few times. This sequence joins TRBV19 and TRBJ2-2; TRBD2 aligns across 16 bases. The CDR3 is 21 amino acids. Trimming at V came to 5 bases and at J to 7 bases, leaving 19 bases not matched to a gene. Germline-derived CDR1 and CDR2 are LNHDA and SQIVND (reference sequence). CDR3 bases: TGTGCCAGTAGTGCAGGACAGGACGCCGGGACTAGCGGGAGGGGGAACGGGGAGCTGTTTTTT. Translated, it gives CASSAGQDAGTSGRGNGELFF.

V is TRBV19 and J is TRBJ2-1; possible D gene TRBD2, 5 bases. The CDR3 loop spans 14 amino acids. From germline, CDR1 is LNHDA and CDR2 SQIVND (reference sequence). Trimming removed 0 bases from V and 8 bases from J, with 11 bases in between. Here the CDR3 reads CASSIETRTDEQFF. The CDR3 DNA reads TGTGCCAGTAGTATAGAAACTAGAACGGATGAGCAGTTCTTC.

V gene TRBV28 combines with J gene TRBJ2-2; D not certain. The V end lost 5 bases, the J end lost 2 bases, and 9 bases lay between the germline ends. CDR1 and CDR2 from the germline V gene are MDHEN and SYDVKM. The CDR3 loop spans 14 amino acids. CDR3 DNA: TGTGCCAGCAGTACCTCAGGAAACACCGGGGAGCTGTTTTTT. This encodes CASSTSGNTGELFF.

The genes are TRBV4-1 and TRBJ2-1; tentatively, D is TRBD1 (5 bases). The CDR3 extends over 16 amino acids. V was clipped by 2 bases and J by 5 bases, with 16 bases between them. Germline V gene lookup returns CDR1 MGHRA and CDR2 YSYEKL. The CDR3 region has the DNA TGCGCCAGCAGCCAACCGGGCAGGGCGGCCCACAATGAGCAGTTCTTC. Translating gives CASSQPGRAAHNEQFF.

This clone was seen only a few times. Here the CDR3 reads CASSNSPGSGNTIYF. The DNA of the CDR3 is TGTGCCAGCAGCAATAGTCCTGGCTCTGGAAACACCATATATTTT. The V call is TRBV9, the J call TRBJ1-3; no firm D call. Trimming removed 4 bases from V and 0 bases from J, with 11 bases in between. There are 15 residues in the CDR3. In germline, CDR1 is SGDLS, CDR2 YYNGEE.

The sample holds a few counts of this clone. The V call is TRBV29-1, the J call TRBJ2-3; tentative D call: TRBD2 (5 bases). Germline CDR1 and CDR2: SQVTM and ANQGSEA. Trimming took off 7 bases at V and 2 bases at J, with 13 bases between the two ends. CDR3 size: 13 residues. The CDR3 loop reads CSGRLYLTDTQYF. The CDR3 nucleotides read TGCAGCGGTAGACTATATCTCACAGATACGCAGTATTTT.

The chain recombines TRBV4-3 with TRBJ2-6; D perhaps matches TRBD2 (6 bases). The CDR3 contains 16 residues. V was shortened by 4 bases and J by 7 bases, with 17 bases between the two germline ends. CDR1 is LGHNA, CDR2 YSLEER, per germline. The CDR3 loop reads CASSPTGTGDANVLTF. DNA for the CDR3: TGCGCCAGCAGCCCTACCGGGACGGGGGACGCCAACGTCCTGACTTTC.

V gene TRBV4-2 combines with J gene TRBJ2-3; TRBD2 matches at 7 bases. The germline CDR1 and CDR2 sequences are LGHNA and YNFKEQ. The V gene end was trimmed by 5 bases and the J gene end by 1 base; junction bases not matched to a gene: 12. The CDR3 spans 17 residues. The DNA for the CDR3 is TGTGCCAGCAGCATCGGGAGAAGCGGGGTAGGCACAGATACGCAGTATTTT. Translated: CASSIGRSGVGTDTQYF.

V is TRBV7-8 and J is TRBJ2-5, with D possibly matching TRBD2 (7 bases). Germline V gene sequence: CDR1 SGHVS, CDR2 FQNEAQ. Between the trimmed V and J ends, which lost 1 base and 0 bases, there was a span of 12 bases. CDR3 length: 16 amino acids. The CDR3 protein is CASSLVGGGHQETQYF. The DNA of the CDR3 is TGTGCCAGCAGCTTAGTGGGCGGGGGCCACCAAGAGACCCAGTACTTC.

A few counts support this clone. V is TRBV30 and J is TRBJ2-5; no clear D gene. CDR3 length: 13 amino acids. The germline CDR1 and CDR2 sequences are GTSNPN and SVGIG (reference sequence). Between the trimmed V and J ends, which lost 1 base and 5 bases, there was a span of 11 bases. CDR3 loop: CAWSGSTSETQYF. CDR3 sequence (DNA): TGTGCCTGGAGTGGGAGCACCTCGGAGACCCAGTACTTC.

This clone was counted only a few times. The rearrangement joins TRBV19 to TRBJ1-1; no firm D call. The CDR3 loop spans 14 amino acids. Per germline, CDR1 LNHDA and CDR2 SQIVND (reference sequence). V lost 4 bases to trimming and J lost 0 bases, with 9 bases between them. The CDR3 region is CASSSPEMNTEAFF. The CDR3 nucleotides read TGTGCCAGTAGTAGTCCTGAGATGAACACTGAAGCTTTCTTT.

The J gene is TRBJ2-7, the V gene TRBV10-2; 8 bases match TRBD1. V shed 0 bases, J shed 9 bases, and the junction held 7 bases outside the gene matches. Germline V gene sequence: CDR1 WSHSY, CDR2 SAAADI. This CDR3 region has 14 residues. CDR3 loop: CASSESITGGWQYF. CDR3 coding DNA: TGCGCCAGCAGTGAGTCGATTACAGGGGGATGGCAGTACTTC.

This clone was seen only a few times. The chain combines TRBV6-6 with TRBJ1-2, with D maybe TRBD1 (6 bases). Germline-derived CDR1 and CDR2 are MNHNY and SVGAGI (reference sequence). The CDR3 is 14 residues long. Trimming stripped 5 bases from V and 4 bases from J, with 14 bases between. The CDR3 DNA sequence: TGTGCCAGCAGTAACTTCCAGGGGACCTATGGCTACACCTTC. Protein: CASSNFQGTYGYTF.

The chain links TRBV2 to TRBJ1-2; D may be TRBD1 (6 bases). V shed 4 bases and J shed 5 bases, with 14 bases lying between them. Germline CDR1 is SNHLY and CDR2 is FYNNEI. The CDR3 runs to 14 residues. Here the CDR3 DNA reads TGTGCCAGCAGTGTCGTCGGTCAGGGGTATGGCTACACCTTC. Translated, it gives CASSVVGQGYGYTF.

The chain is built from TRBV6-6 and TRBJ2-7; no clear D. The germline V gene encodes CDR1 MNHNY and CDR2 SVGAGI (reference sequence). The CDR3 runs 14 residues. Deletions cut 8 bases from V and 2 bases from J, with 16 bases between. The CDR3 bases are TGTGCCAGCTCCTCTGGTGACTCCCCCTACGAGCAGTACTTC. Protein product: CASSSGDSPYEQYF.

J is TRBJ2-4 and V is TRBV5-4; possible D gene TRBD1, 6 bases. In germline, CDR1 is SGHNT, CDR2 YYREEE (reference sequence). This CDR3 contains 16 residues. The V gene lost 4 bases and the J gene lost 2 bases, with 16 bases spanning the gap. DNA for the CDR3: TGTGCCAGCAGCCCTACCCCAACAGGGACCAAAAACATTCAGTACTTC. Translating it yields CASSPTPTGTKNIQYF.

The chain employs TRBV5-1 and TRBJ2-7; D is undetermined. V was shortened by 0 bases and J by 6 bases, with 13 bases between the two germline ends. This CDR3 spans 14 amino acids. The germline V gene encodes CDR1 SGHRS and CDR2 YFSETQ. Here the CDR3 reads CASSLEDRTGEQYF. CDR3 coding DNA: TGCGCCAGCAGCTTGGAAGATAGAACGGGCGAGCAGTACTTC. Combining the CDR3 with reference TRBV5-1 and TRBJ2-7 gives the whole variable domain KAGVTQTPRYLIKTRGQQVTLSCSPISGHRSVSWYQQTPGQGLQFLFEYFSETQRNKGNFPGRFSGRQFSNSRSEMNVSTLELGDSALYLCASSLEDRTGEQYFGPGTRLTVT.

There are a few counts of this clone. The chain recombines TRBV27 with TRBJ2-3; D may be TRBD1 (7 bases). CDR3 size: 16 residues. V lost 3 bases to trimming and J lost 4 bases, with 17 bases between them. Germline CDR1 reads MNHEY; CDR2 reads SMNVEV (reference sequence). In nucleotides, the CDR3 is TGTGCCAGCAGTTTTCGTTTGGCCAGGGGGGCAGATACGCAGTATTTT. As protein: CASSFRLARGADTQYF.

This clone was picked up a small number of times. The chain has TRBV4-3 and TRBJ2-7; D is uncertain. Trimming pared 0 bases from V and 6 bases from J, leaving 21 bases between. The CDR3 covers 17 residues. In germline, CDR1 is LGHNA, CDR2 YSLEER. Here the CDR3 DNA reads TGCGCCAGCAGCCAAGACCCGACCGTCCGCGGCGCTCTCGAGCAGTACTTC. This gives the protein CASSQDPTVRGALEQYF.

There are a few counts of this clone. The V gene is TRBV4-3, the J gene TRBJ1-3; D may be TRBD1 (5 bases). This CDR3 contains 15 residues. The germline V and J ends were trimmed by 0 bases and 3 bases, with 9 bases remaining between them. Germline assignment: CDR1 LGHNA and CDR2 YSLEER. Here the CDR3 reads CASSQEEGFGNTIYF. DNA of the CDR3: TGCGCCAGCAGCCAAGAGGAGGGGTTTGGAAACACCATATATTTT.

This clone was counted only a few times. V is TRBV5-3 and J is TRBJ2-7; D is possibly TRBD2 (7 bases). TRBV5-3 is an open reading frame whose function is uncertain. The CDR3 spans 15 residues. V shed 5 bases and J shed 6 bases, with 21 bases lying between them. The CDR3 nucleotides read TGTGCCAGAAGTCTACCCGCCGGCGGGGGCTCCGAGCAGTACTTC. It codes for CARSLPAGGGSEQYF.

This clone appeared a few times. The DNA of the CDR3 is TGCGCCAGCAGCTTGGGACTAGCGGAAAACACCGGGGAGCTGTTTTTT. Its protein product is CASSLGLAENTGELFF. The V gene is TRBV5-1, the J gene TRBJ2-2; the match to TRBD2 covers 9 bases. CDR1 is SGHRS, CDR2 YFSETQ, per germline. This CDR3 has 16 residues. J was trimmed by 2 bases and V by 0 bases; bases with no gene match: 2.